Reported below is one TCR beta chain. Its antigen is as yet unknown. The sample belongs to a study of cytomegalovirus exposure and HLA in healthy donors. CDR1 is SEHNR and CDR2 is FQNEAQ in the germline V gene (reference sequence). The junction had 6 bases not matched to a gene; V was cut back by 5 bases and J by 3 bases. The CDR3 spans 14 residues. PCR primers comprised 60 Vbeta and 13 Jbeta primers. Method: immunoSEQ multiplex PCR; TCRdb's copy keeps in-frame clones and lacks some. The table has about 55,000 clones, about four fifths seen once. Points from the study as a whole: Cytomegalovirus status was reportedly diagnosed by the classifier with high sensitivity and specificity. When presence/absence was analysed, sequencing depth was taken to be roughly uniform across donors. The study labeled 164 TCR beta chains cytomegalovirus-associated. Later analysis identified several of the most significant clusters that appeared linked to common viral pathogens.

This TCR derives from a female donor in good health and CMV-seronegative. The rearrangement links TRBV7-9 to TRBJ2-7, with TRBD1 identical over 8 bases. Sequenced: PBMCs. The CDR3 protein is CASSPGTGGYEQYF. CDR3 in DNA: TGTGCCAGCAGCCCCGGGACAGGTGGCTACGAGCAGTACTTC.